A single sample is the source of the 22 T cell receptor beta chains below, sequenced in a study of cytomegalovirus exposure and HLA in healthy donors (dated by TCRdb to the late 2010s). Library preparation employed the immunoSEQ multiplex PCR assay. For the multiplex PCR, a mixture combining 60 forward primers for TCR Vbeta segments and 13 reverse primers for TCR Jbeta segments was used. TCRdb mirrors the immuneACCESS table, restricted to in-frame sequences. Some clones are absent from its copies; in checked studies, under half trace to an unresolved V gene, and the reason for the others is unknown. This sample holds approximately 210,000 clones; over 60% were observed only once. The ten largest make up approximately 2.1% of the sample. Sequenced input: PBMCs. These receptors were taken from a woman in her 30s in good health and CMV-seropositive.

The V and J genes are TRBV7-2 and TRBJ2-3, with D maybe TRBD2 (5 bases). Germline-derived CDR1 and CDR2 are SGHTA and FQGNSA. The CDR3 loop spans 16 amino acids. V was pared by 1 base and J by 1 base, with 12 bases between. Written as DNA, the CDR3 is TGTGCCAGCAGCTTAGAACGGGGAGCGGGCACAGATACGCAGTATTTT. Translation gives CASSLERGAGTDTQYF.

The V and J genes are TRBV28 and TRBJ2-7, with D possibly being TRBD1 (6 bases). Germline values: CDR1 MDHEN, CDR2 SYDVKM. CDR3 length: 14 amino acids. V lost 2 bases and J lost 0, with 8 bases in between. CDR3 loop: CASSLRGGSYEQYF. The CDR3 nucleotides read TGTGCCAGCAGTTTAAGAGGGGGCTCCTACGAGCAGTACTTC.

V gene TRBV7-9 combines with J gene TRBJ2-7; 7 bases map to TRBD2. Germline assignment: CDR1 SEHNR and CDR2 FQNEAQ (reference sequence). The CDR3 totals 11 residues. The V and J ends lost 7 bases and 8 bases, in that order; junction bases with no gene match: 5. CDR3 sequence reads: CASTPGRKQYF. The DNA for the CDR3 is TGTGCCAGCACCCCCGGGAGGAAGCAGTACTTC. Supplemented by reference TRBV7-9 and TRBJ2-7, the full variable domain reads DTGVSQNPRHKITKRGQNVTFRCDPISEHNRLYWYRQTLGQGPEFLTYFQNEAQLEKSRLLSDRFSAERPKGSFSTLEIQRTEQGDSAMYLCASTPGRKQYFGPGTRLTVT.

This chain uses TRBV5-1 with TRBJ2-3; D possibly corresponds to TRBD2 (7 bases). The V end lost 4 bases, the J end lost 2 bases, and 14 bases lay between the germline ends. The CDR3 is 15 residues long. Germline lookup yields CDR1 SGHRS and CDR2 YFSETQ. The CDR3 reads CASSRGEGPTDTQYF. DNA for the CDR3: TGCGCCAGCAGCAGGGGGGAGGGCCCCACAGATACGCAGTATTTT. Supplemented by reference TRBV5-1 and TRBJ2-3, the full variable domain reads KAGVTQTPRYLIKTRGQQVTLSCSPISGHRSVSWYQQTPGQGLQFLFEYFSETQRNKGNFPGRFSGRQFSNSRSEMNVSTLELGDSALYLCASSRGEGPTDTQYFGPGTRLTVL.

The V call is TRBV2, the J call TRBJ2-5; perhaps TRBD1 as D (5 bases). The V gene lost 3 bases and the J gene lost 4 bases, with 15 bases spanning the gap. Germline-derived CDR1 and CDR2 are SNHLY and FYNNEI. The CDR3 runs 15 residues. The CDR3 sequence is CASSEGLYRGETQYF. The CDR3 coding sequence is TGTGCCAGCAGTGAGGGGCTTTATAGGGGAGAGACCCAGTACTTC.

J is TRBJ2-2 and V is TRBV6-4; a possible D gene is TRBD2 (6 bases). Germline V gene sequence: CDR1 MRHNA, CDR2 SNTAGT. V lost 11 bases and J 0 bases, leaving 28 bases between the germline ends. The CDR3 spans 19 residues. In DNA form, the CDR3 reads TGTGCCGGTAAGACCCTTCGGGAGACTAGATTATCGAACACCGGGGAGCTGTTTTTT. The encoded protein is CAGKTLRETRLSNTGELFF.

V is TRBV6-6 and J is TRBJ1-2; TRBD1 agrees at 7 bases. V shed 6 bases, J shed 0 bases, and the junction held 4 bases outside the gene matches. The CDR3 length is 14 residues. Per the germline V gene, CDR1 is MNHNY and CDR2 is SVGAGI (reference sequence). The CDR3 is CASSPGTANYGYTF. The CDR3 coding sequence is TGTGCCAGCAGCCCCGGGACAGCTAACTATGGCTACACCTTC.

The J gene is TRBJ2-5, the V gene TRBV6-5; 10 bases match TRBD2. J was trimmed by 1 base and V by 6 bases; bases with no gene match: 5. Germline CDR1 reads MNHEY; CDR2 reads SVGAGI. The CDR3 length is 15 residues. The CDR3 is CASSQWTSGQETQYF. CDR3 coding DNA: TGTGCCAGCAGCCAATGGACTAGCGGCCAAGAGACCCAGTACTTC.

The chain employs TRBV11-2 and TRBJ2-5, with D perhaps matching TRBD2 (6 bases). Germline CDR1 and CDR2: SGHAT and FQNNGV. The CDR3 loop spans 15 amino acids. V lost 3 bases and J lost 1, with 12 bases in between. For the CDR3, the DNA is TGTGCCAGCAGCTTCCCCTTGGGACTCCAAGAGACCCAGTACTTC. Amino acids: CASSFPLGLQETQYF. Filled out from reference TRBV11-2 and TRBJ2-5, the complete variable domain reads EAGVAQSPRYKIIEKRQSVAFWCNPISGHATLYWYQQILGQGPKLLIQFQNNGVVDDSQLPKDRFSAERLKGVDSTLKIQPAKLEDSAVYLCASSFPLGLQETQYFGPGTRLLVL.

The gene calls are TRBV4-2 and TRBJ2-1; 9 positions agree with TRBD2. CDR1 LGHNA and CDR2 YNFKEQ come from the germline V gene. Unmatched junction bases numbered 11, after V lost 3 bases and J lost 8 bases. The CDR3 contains 16 residues. CDR3 sequence: CASSQSRAGGVDEQFF. The CDR3 coding sequence is TGTGCCAGCAGCCAGAGTCGGGCGGGGGGGGTGGATGAGCAGTTCTTC.

The chain recombines TRBV7-2 with TRBJ2-7; D is possibly TRBD1 (5 bases). Germline assignment: CDR1 SGHTA and CDR2 FQGNSA. Deletions cut 5 bases from V and 6 bases from J, with 20 bases between. The CDR3 loop spans 15 amino acids. Written as DNA, the CDR3 is TGTGCCAGCAGCCGACTCGACAGAAGAACCTCCGAGCAGTACTTC. It translates to CASSRLDRRTSEQYF.

The sample holds a few counts of this clone. The chain joins TRBV7-9 to TRBJ1-1; a possible D gene is TRBD1 (5 bases). This CDR3 has 15 residues. The V and J ends lost 5 bases and 0 bases respectively, with 13 bases between them. Germline V gives CDR1 SEHNR, CDR2 FQNEAQ (reference sequence). The CDR3 bases are TGTGCCAGCAGCCCTCGACAGAGTCTGAACACTGAAGCTTTCTTT. Protein: CASSPRQSLNTEAFF. Variable domain in full (rest from reference TRBV7-9 and TRBJ1-1): DTGVSQNPRHKITKRGQNVTFRCDPISEHNRLYWYRQTLGQGPEFLTYFQNEAQLEKSRLLSDRFSAERPKGSFSTLEIQRTEQGDSAMYLCASSPRQSLNTEAFFGQGTRLTVV.

This chain links TRBV28 with TRBJ2-7, with TRBD1 as a possible D gene (6 bases). CDR3 size: 16 residues. Germline V lookup: CDR1 MDHEN, CDR2 SYDVKM. V was clipped by 0 bases and J by 2 bases, with 14 bases between them. CDR3 sequence (DNA): TGTGCCAGCAGTTTATGGGGGGCAGGGTATGCCTACGAGCAGTACTTC. Translated, it gives CASSLWGAGYAYEQYF.

The chain links TRBV5-4 to TRBJ2-5; TRBD2 might be the D (6 bases). The V end lost 4 bases, the J end lost 3 bases, and 13 bases lay between the germline ends. This CDR3 has 14 amino acids. Germline V gene data show CDR1 as SGHNT and CDR2 as YYREEE (reference sequence). Written as DNA, the CDR3 is TGTGCCAGCAGCCTCCAGACTAGAGAAGAGACCCAGTACTTC. This sequence encodes CASSLQTREETQYF.

The gene calls are TRBV29-1 and TRBJ2-5; a weak D match, TRBD2 (5 bases). This CDR3 comprises 13 residues. V was trimmed by 2 bases and J by 4 bases, leaving 11 bases between them. Germline CDR1 and CDR2: SQVTM and ANQGSEA. As DNA, the CDR3 is TGCAGCGTTGAACGGGGAAGGCGAGAGACCCAGTACTTC. Its translation is CSVERGRRETQYF.

The rearrangement uses TRBV30 and TRBJ1-2; a weak D match, TRBD1 (6 bases). The V end was cut by 4 bases, the J end by 4 bases, with 13 bases between. CDR1 GTSNPN and CDR2 SVGIG come from the germline V gene (reference sequence). CDR3 length: 13 amino acids. DNA of the CDR3: TGTGCCTGGACCGGGACAACAGGCTATGGCTACACCTTC. Encoded protein: CAWTGTTGYGYTF.

This clone was detected only a few times. In DNA, the CDR3 is TGTGCCAGCAGTGAGAGGCAGGGGGACAATGAGCAGTTCTTC. Protein sequence: CASSERQGDNEQFF. The chain employs TRBV2 and TRBJ2-1; the match to TRBD1 covers 7 bases. Germline V gene lookup returns CDR1 SNHLY and CDR2 FYNNEI. The CDR3 has 14 residues. The ends lost 3 bases at V and 5 bases at J; junction bases unmatched: 4.

Only a few counts were recorded for this clone. The CDR3 sequence is CASSPRSYYGYTF. CDR3 DNA sequence: TGTGCCAGCAGTCCCCGGAGTTACTATGGCTACACCTTC. This rearrangement joins TRBV5-4 to TRBJ1-2; D is undetermined. CDR1 is SGHNT and CDR2 is YYREEE in the germline V gene (reference sequence). This CDR3 comprises 13 residues. The V and J ends lost 5 bases and 3 bases respectively, with 11 bases between them. The full variable domain, rest sourced from reference TRBV5-4 and TRBJ1-2, is ETGVTQSPTHLIKTRGQQVTLRCSSQSGHNTVSWYQQALGQGPQFIFQYYREEENGRGNFPPRFSGLQFPNYSSELNVNALELDDSALYLCASSPRSYYGYTFGSGTRLTVV.

This clone was detected once. V and J are TRBV30 and TRBJ1-2; a possible D gene is TRBD1 (5 bases). CDR1 is GTSNPN and CDR2 is SVGIG in the germline V gene (reference sequence). This CDR3 has 12 residues. The ends were cut back, 2 bases at V and 4 bases at J, with 8 bases in the middle. CDR3 protein: CAWSHDSYGYTF. The CDR3 DNA reads as TGTGCCTGGAGTCACGACAGCTATGGCTACACCTTC.

This clone was seen more than once but under ten times. V and J are TRBV10-3 and TRBJ2-3; 16 positions match TRBD2. The CDR3 is 18 residues long. J lost 5 bases, V lost 2 bases, and 7 bases had no gene match. In germline, CDR1 is ENHRY, CDR2 SYGVKD. DNA of the CDR3: TGTGCCATCAGTGAGCTGGGACTAGCGGGGGGGCCTAGAGATACGCAGTATTTT. It encodes CAISELGLAGGPRDTQYF.

The rearrangement joins TRBV5-6 to TRBJ1-5; D gene unclear. V lost 0 bases to trimming and J lost 0 bases, with 13 bases between them. There are 17 residues in the CDR3. Germline loops: CDR1 SGHDT, CDR2 YYEEEE. The CDR3 here is CASSLGESFHSNQPQHF. The CDR3 nucleotides read TGTGCCAGCAGCTTGGGGGAGTCGTTTCATAGCAATCAGCCCCAGCATTTT. Variable domain in full (rest from reference TRBV5-6 and TRBJ1-5): DAGVTQSPTHLIKTRGQQVTLRCSPKSGHDTVSWYQQALGQGPQFIFQYYEEEERQRGNFPDRFSGHQFPNYSSELNVNALLLGDSALYLCASSLGESFHSNQPQHFGDGTRLSIL.

A few counts support this clone. The chain joins TRBV5-6 to TRBJ1-6, with TRBD1 matching over 8 bases. Germline V gene lookup returns CDR1 SGHDT and CDR2 YYEEEE. V was clipped by 4 bases and J by 8 bases; unmatched bases: 5. This CDR3 is 14 amino acids long. The CDR3, as DNA: TGTGCCAGCAGCCAAGCAGGGGGCGATTCACCCCTCCACTTT. Protein product: CASSQAGGDSPLHF.